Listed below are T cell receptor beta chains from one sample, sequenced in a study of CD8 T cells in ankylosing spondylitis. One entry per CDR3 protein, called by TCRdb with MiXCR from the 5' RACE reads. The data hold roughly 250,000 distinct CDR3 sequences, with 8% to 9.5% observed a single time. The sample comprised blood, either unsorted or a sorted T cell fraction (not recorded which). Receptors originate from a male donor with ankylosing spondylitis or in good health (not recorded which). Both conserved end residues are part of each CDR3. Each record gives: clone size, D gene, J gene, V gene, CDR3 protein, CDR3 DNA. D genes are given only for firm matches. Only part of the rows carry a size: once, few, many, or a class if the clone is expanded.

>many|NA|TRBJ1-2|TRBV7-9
CASSAERDRHYGYTF
TGTGCCAGCAGCGCAGAGCGCGACAGACACTATGGCTACACCTTC
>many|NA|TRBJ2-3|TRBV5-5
CASSLYGERSTDTQYF
TGTGCCAGCAGCTTGTACGGGGAGAGGAGCACAGATACGCAGTATTTT
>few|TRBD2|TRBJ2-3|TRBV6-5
CASSLAGANTDTQYF
TGTGCCAGCAGTTTAGCGGGGGCGAACACAGATACGCAGTATTTT
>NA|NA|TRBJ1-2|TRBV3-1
CASSQERRYTF
TGTGCCAGCAGCCAAGAGCGGCGCTACACCTTC
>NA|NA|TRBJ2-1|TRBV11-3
CASSPRRHYNEQFF
TGTGCCAGCAGCCCCCGACGGCACTACAATGAGCAGTTCTTC
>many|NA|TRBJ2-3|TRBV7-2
CASSLVPFLKTDTQYF
TGTGCCAGCAGCTTAGTGCCTTTCCTGAAAACAGATACGCAGTATTTT
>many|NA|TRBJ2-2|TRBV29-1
CSVEGDDGGNTGELFF
TGCAGCGTTGAAGGAGATGATGGGGGGAACACCGGGGAGCTGTTTTTT
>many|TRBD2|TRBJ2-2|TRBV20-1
CSARVYGRAGGELFF
TGCAGTGCTAGAGTGTACGGGAGGGCCGGCGGGGAGCTGTTTTTT
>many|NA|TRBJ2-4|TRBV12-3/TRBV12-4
CASSPRGGAVAKNIQYF
TGTGCCAGCAGCCCTCGAGGGGGGGCCGTAGCCAAAAACATTCAGTACTTC
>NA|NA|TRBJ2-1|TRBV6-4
CASIEEGHNEQFF
TGTGCCAGCATTGAGGAGGGCCACAATGAGCAGTTCTTC
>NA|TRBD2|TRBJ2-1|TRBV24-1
CATSDVTSGVYNEQFF
TGTGCCACCAGTGACGTGACTAGCGGGGTCTACAATGAGCAGTTCTTC
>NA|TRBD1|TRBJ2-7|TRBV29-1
CSVSGQRYEQYF
TGCAGCGTGTCGGGACAGAGATACGAGCAGTACTTC
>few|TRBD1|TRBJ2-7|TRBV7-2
CASTRQGYYEQYF
TGTGCCAGTACCCGACAGGGCTATTACGAGCAGTACTTC
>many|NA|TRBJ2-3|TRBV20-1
CSARTGSGIRTQYF
TGCAGTGCTAGAACAGGGAGCGGGATCCGTACGCAGTATTTT
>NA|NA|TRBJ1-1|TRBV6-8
CATHTLADMNTEAFF
TGTGCCACGCATACCCTAGCCGACATGAACACTGAAGCTTTCTTT
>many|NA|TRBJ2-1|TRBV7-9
CASSSASLSTAYNEQFF
TGTGCCAGCAGCTCCGCCTCGCTATCCACCGCCTACAATGAGCAGTTCTTC
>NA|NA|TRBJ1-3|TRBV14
CASSQEIGVRSNTIYF
TGTGCCAGCAGCCAAGAAATCGGGGTTCGAAGTAACACCATATATTTT
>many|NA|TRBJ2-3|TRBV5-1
CASRAGGSTDTQYF
TGCGCCAGCAGAGCTGGCGGGAGCACAGATACGCAGTATTTT
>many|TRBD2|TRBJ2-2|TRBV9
CASSMTSRENTGELFF
TGTGCCAGCAGCATGACTAGCCGGGAGAACACCGGGGAGCTGTTTTTT
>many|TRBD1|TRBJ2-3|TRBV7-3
CASSFSGQGPTDTQYF
TGTGCCAGCAGCTTCTCAGGACAGGGGCCGACAGATACGCAGTATTTT
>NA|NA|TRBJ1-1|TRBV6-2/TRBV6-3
CASSPGGRVWTEAFF
TGTGCCAGCAGTCCGGGGGGCAGGGTTTGGACTGAAGCTTTCTTT
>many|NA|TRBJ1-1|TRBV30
CACTEGPNTEAFF
TGTGCCTGCACCGAGGGGCCTAACACTGAAGCTTTCTTT
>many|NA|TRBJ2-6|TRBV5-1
CASLPISGANVLTF
TGCGCCAGCCTCCCCATCTCTGGGGCCAACGTCCTGACTTTC
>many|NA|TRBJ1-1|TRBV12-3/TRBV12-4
CASSLAGPITEAFF
TGTGCCAGCAGTTTGGCAGGTCCAATCACTGAAGCTTTCTTT
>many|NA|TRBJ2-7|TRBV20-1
CSALQGRFGGKQYF
TGCAGTGCTCTTCAAGGGCGATTTGGGGGAAAGCAGTACTTC